Here is one T cell receptor (beta chain) with its context. Antigen unknown. This sample is part of a study of T cell responses to AZD1222 COVID-19 vaccine. Study overall: Whether given at about 4 or about 12 weeks, second doses were pooled.

Profiling relied on immunoSEQ multiplex PCR, and the TCRdb table lists in-frame clones only, not all of them. Among around 120,000 clones, around 92% were seen once, and the ten largest hold more than 13%. Study outcomes and limitations: Clonal diversity was possibly underestimated, and the donors were mostly white British, with more females. Baseline seropositivity characterized only six AZD1222 recipients. Close to half of all spike-specific TCRs reportedly target regions of the variants that are unmutated.

V shed 4 bases, J shed 5 bases, and the junction held 6 bases outside the gene matches. The germline gives CDR1 SGDLS, CDR2 YYNGEE. This CDR3 is 14 amino acids long. This TCR was sampled from an adult in good health. The source material was peripheral blood, sampled on day 0 of AZD1222 vaccination. The chain is built from TRBV9 and TRBJ2-1; 7 bases align to TRBD2. Here the CDR3 DNA reads TGTGCCAGCAGCCCGGCTAGCGGCGACAATGAGCAGTTCTTC. Amino acid sequence: CASSPASGDNEQFF.